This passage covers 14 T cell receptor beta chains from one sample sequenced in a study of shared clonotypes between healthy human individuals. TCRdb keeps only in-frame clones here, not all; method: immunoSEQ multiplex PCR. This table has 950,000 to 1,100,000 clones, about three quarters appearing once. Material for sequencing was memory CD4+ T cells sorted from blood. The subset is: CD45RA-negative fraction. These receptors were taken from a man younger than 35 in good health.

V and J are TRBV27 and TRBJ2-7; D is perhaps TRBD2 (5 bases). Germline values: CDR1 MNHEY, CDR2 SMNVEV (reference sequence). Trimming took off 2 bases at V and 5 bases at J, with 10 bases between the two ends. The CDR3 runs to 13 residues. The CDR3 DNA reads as TGTGCCAGCAGTTTAAGAGAAGCGGACGAGCAGTACTTC. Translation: CASSLREADEQYF.

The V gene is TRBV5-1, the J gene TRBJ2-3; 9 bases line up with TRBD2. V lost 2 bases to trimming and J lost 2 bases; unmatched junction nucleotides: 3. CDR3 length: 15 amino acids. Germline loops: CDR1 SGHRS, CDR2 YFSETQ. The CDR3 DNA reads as TGCGCCAGCAGCTTCACTAGCGGGCCCACAGATACGCAGTATTTT. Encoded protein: CASSFTSGPTDTQYF. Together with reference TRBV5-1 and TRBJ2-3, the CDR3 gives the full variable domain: KAGVTQTPRYLIKTRGQQVTLSCSPISGHRSVSWYQQTPGQGLQFLFEYFSETQRNKGNFPGRFSGRQFSNSRSEMNVSTLELGDSALYLCASSFTSGPTDTQYFGPGTRLTVL.

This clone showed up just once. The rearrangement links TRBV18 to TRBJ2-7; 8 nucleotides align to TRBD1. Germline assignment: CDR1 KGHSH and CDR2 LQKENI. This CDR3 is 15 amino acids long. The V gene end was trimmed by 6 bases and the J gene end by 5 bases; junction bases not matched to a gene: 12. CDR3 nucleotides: TGTGCCAGCTCTCCCCCCGCAGACAGGGGCCACGAGCAGTACTTC. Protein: CASSPPADRGHEQYF.

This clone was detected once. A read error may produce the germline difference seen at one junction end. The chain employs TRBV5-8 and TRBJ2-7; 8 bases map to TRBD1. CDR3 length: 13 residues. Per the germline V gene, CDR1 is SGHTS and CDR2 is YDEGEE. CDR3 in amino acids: CASSGWTGTHELF. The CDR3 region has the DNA TGTGCCAGCAGCGGTTGGACAGGGACCCATGAACTGTTC.

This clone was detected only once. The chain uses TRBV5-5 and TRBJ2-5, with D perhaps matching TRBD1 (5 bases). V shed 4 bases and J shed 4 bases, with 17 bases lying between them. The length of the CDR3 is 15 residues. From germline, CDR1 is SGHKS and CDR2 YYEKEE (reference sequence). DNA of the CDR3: TGTGCCAGCAGCCCACAGGTGAGCGTCCGAGAGACCCAGTACTTC. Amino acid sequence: CASSPQVSVRETQYF.

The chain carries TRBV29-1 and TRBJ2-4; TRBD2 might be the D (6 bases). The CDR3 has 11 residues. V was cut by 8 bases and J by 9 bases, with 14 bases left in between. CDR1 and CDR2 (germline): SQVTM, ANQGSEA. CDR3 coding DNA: TGCAGCTACAGTAGCGGTCTCATTCAGTACTTC. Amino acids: CSYSSGLIQYF.

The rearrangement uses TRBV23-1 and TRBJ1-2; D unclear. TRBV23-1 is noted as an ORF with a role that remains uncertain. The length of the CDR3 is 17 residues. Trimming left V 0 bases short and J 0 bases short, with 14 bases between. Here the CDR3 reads CASSQSSSMGSNYGYTF. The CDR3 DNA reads TGCGCCAGCAGTCAATCCTCCTCGATGGGGTCTAACTATGGCTACACCTTC.

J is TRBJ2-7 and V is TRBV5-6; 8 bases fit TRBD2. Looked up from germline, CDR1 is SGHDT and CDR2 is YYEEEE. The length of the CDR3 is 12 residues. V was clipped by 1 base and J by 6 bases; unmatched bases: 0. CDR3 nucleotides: TGTGCCAGCAGCTTGACTAGCGGCGAGCAGTACTTC. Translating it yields CASSLTSGEQYF.

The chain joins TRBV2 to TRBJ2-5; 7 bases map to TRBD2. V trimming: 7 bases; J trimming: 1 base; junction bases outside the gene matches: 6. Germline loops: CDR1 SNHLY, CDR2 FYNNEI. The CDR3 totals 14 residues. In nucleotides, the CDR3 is TGTGCCAGCATGCGGGAGTGGAGCCAAGAGACCCAGTACTTC. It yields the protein CASMREWSQETQYF.

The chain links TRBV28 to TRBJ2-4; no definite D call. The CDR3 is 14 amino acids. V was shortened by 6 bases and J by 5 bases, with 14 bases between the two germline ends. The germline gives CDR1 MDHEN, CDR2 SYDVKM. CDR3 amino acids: CASSKGGNQNIQYF. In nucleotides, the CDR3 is TGTGCCAGCAGCAAGGGTGGCAACCAAAACATTCAGTACTTC.

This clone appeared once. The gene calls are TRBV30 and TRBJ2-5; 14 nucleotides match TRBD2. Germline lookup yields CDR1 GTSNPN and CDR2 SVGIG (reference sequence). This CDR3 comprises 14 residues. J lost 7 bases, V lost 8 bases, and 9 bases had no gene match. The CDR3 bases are TGTGCCGGGATCGGGACTAGCGGGGGCAGGACCCAGTACTTC. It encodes CAGIGTSGGRTQYF.

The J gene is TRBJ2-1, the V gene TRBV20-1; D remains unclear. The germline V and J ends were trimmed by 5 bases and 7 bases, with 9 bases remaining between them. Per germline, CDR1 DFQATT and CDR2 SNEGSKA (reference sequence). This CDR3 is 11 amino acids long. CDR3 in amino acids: CSAHLGNEQFF. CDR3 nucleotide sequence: TGCAGTGCTCACCTAGGAAATGAGCAGTTCTTC.

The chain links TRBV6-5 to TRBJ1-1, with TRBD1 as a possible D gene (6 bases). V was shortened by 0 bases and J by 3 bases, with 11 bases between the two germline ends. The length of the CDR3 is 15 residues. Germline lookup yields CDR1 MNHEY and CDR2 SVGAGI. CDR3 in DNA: TGTGCCAGCAGTTACTCGGCAGGGGCCCACACTGAAGCTTTCTTT. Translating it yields CASSYSAGAHTEAFF.

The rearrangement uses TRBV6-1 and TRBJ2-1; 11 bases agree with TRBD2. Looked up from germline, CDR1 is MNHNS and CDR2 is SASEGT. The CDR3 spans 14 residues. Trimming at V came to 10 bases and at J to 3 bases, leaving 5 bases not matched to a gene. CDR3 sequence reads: CATTGLAGYNEQFF. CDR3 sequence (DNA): TGTGCCACCACCGGACTAGCGGGCTACAATGAGCAGTTCTTC.